The next 17 T cell receptor beta chains were all read from a single sample in a study of blood T cell repertoires in COVID-19. Using immunoSEQ multiplex PCR, the repertoire was profiled, and TCRdb retains in-frame clones only, with some absent. Of about 330,000 clones listed, approximately 88% are singletons. Sequencing used PBMCs or T cells enriched from blood (not recorded which). These receptors were obtained from a man aged 30 to 45 who had recovered from COVID-19.

The rearrangement links TRBV28 to TRBJ1-6; TRBD1 is a possible D gene (5 bases). V was trimmed by 3 bases and J by 7 bases, leaving 13 bases between them. The CDR3 is 15 amino acids. Looked up from germline, CDR1 is MDHEN and CDR2 is SYDVKM. The CDR3 region has the DNA TGTGCCAGCAGTTTTTGGTACAGGCTAAATTCACCCCTCCACTTT. This codes for CASSFWYRLNSPLHF.

The V and J genes are TRBV24-1 and TRBJ2-7; 9 bases fit TRBD1. CDR1 is KGHDR and CDR2 is SFDVKD in the germline V gene. The CDR3 spans 16 residues. After removal of 5 bases from V and 1 base from J, the junction contained 8 bases not matched to a gene. CDR3 region: CATSVSGDRVSYEQYF. In nucleotides, the CDR3 is TGTGCCACCAGTGTCTCCGGGGACAGGGTATCCTACGAGCAGTACTTC.

This clone showed up just once. This sequence joins TRBV4-1 and TRBJ1-1; the D gene is possibly TRBD1 (5 bases). This CDR3 spans 16 amino acids. V was pared by 3 bases and J by 4 bases, with 18 bases between. Germline values: CDR1 MGHRA, CDR2 YSYEKL. The CDR3: CASSHSKGSRSTEAFF. The CDR3 DNA is TGCGCCAGCAGCCACTCAAAGGGGTCGCGGTCCACTGAAGCTTTCTTT.

CDR3 protein: CASRLGSLATEQYF. The CDR3 coding sequence is TGTGCCAGCCGACTAGGGTCACTCGCTACCGAGCAGTACTTC. This chain uses TRBV27 with TRBJ2-7; D possibly corresponds to TRBD2 (6 bases). The CDR3 covers 14 residues. Trimming shortened V by 8 bases and J by 6 bases, and 20 bases separated the two germline ends. Germline-derived CDR1 and CDR2 are MNHEY and SMNVEV (reference sequence).

This rearrangement joins TRBV5-1 to TRBJ1-5, with 9 bases identical to TRBD1. The CDR3 spans 16 residues. The V gene end was trimmed by 4 bases and the J gene end by 4 bases; junction bases not matched to a gene: 9. The germline gives CDR1 SGHRS, CDR2 YFSETQ. CDR3 residues: CASSPGGQGTNQPQHF. The CDR3 bases are TGCGCCAGCAGCCCAGGGGGACAGGGAACAAATCAGCCCCAGCATTTT.

V and J are TRBV4-1 and TRBJ1-5; 8 nucleotides line up with TRBD1. The CDR3 totals 14 residues. Trimming took 3 bases from V and 5 from J; bases not matched to a gene: 3. CDR1 and CDR2 from the germline V gene are MGHRA and YSYEKL. The chain's CDR3 is CASSHPQGDQPQHF. In nucleotides, the CDR3 is TGCGCCAGCAGCCACCCACAGGGGGATCAGCCCCAGCATTTT.

CDR3 nucleotides: TGTGCCAGCAGCCAATGGACAGGTTCTGGAAACACCATATATTTT. Protein: CASSQWTGSGNTIYF. The chain employs TRBV14 and TRBJ1-3; 7 nucleotides match TRBD1. Germline-derived CDR1 and CDR2 are SGHDN and FVKESK. The CDR3 extends over 15 amino acids. Trimming removed 2 bases from V and 1 base from J; junction bases left unmatched: 2. Together with reference TRBV14 and TRBJ1-3, the CDR3 gives the full variable domain: EAGVTQFPSHSVIEKGQTVTLRCDPISGHDNLYWYRRVMGKEIKFLLHFVKESKQDESGMPNNRFLAERTGGTYSTLKVQPAELEDSGVYFCASSQWTGSGNTIYFGEGSWLTVV.

In nucleotides, the CDR3 is TGTGCCAGCAGCTTAGGGTTAGGCACAGATACGCAGTATTTT. Translation gives CASSLGLGTDTQYF. The chain joins TRBV7-9 to TRBJ2-3; D is unclear. Germline values: CDR1 SEHNR, CDR2 FQNEAQ (reference sequence). The CDR3 sequence is 14 residues long. V was shortened by 1 base and J by 1 base, with 6 bases between the two germline ends.

This clone was found once. This CDR3 is CSASTGTGENSPLHF. CDR3 DNA sequence: TGCAGTGCTAGTACCGGGACAGGGGAAAATTCACCCCTCCACTTT. The chain combines TRBV20-1 with TRBJ1-6; 10 nucleotides align to TRBD1. V shed 3 bases and J 7 bases; nucleotides not matched to a gene: 6. The CDR3 has 15 residues. The germline V gene encodes CDR1 DFQATT and CDR2 SNEGSKA (reference sequence).

The rearrangement joins TRBV5-5 to TRBJ1-1; 8 bases align to TRBD1. The germline V gene encodes CDR1 SGHKS and CDR2 YYEKEE (reference sequence). V was clipped by 2 bases and J by 4 bases; unmatched bases: 7. CDR3 length equals 15 residues. The CDR3 sequence: CASSFGNRGSTEAFF. CDR3 DNA: TGTGCCAGCAGCTTTGGTAACAGGGGGAGCACTGAAGCTTTCTTT.

This chain joins TRBV15 and TRBJ2-7; TRBD2 is a possible D gene (7 bases). This CDR3 spans 16 amino acids. The germline V gene encodes CDR1 LNHNV and CDR2 YYDKDF (reference sequence). V lost 0 bases to trimming and J lost 5 bases, with 17 bases between them. Here the CDR3 DNA reads TGTGCCACCAGCAGAGATTGGGGGGGGGCTCACCACGAGCAGTACTTC. Translation: CATSRDWGGAHHEQYF. Based on the CDR3 plus reference TRBV15 and TRBJ2-7, the full variable domain is DAMVIQNPRYQVTQFGKPVTLSCSQTLNHNVMYWYQQKSSQAPKLLFHYYDKDFNNEADTPDNFQSRRPNTSFCFLDIRSPGLGDTAMYLCATSRDWGGAHHEQYFGPGTRLTVT.

The chain links TRBV21-1 to TRBJ2-3; TRBD1 was called by the table and not checked on the DNA. TRBV21-1 is a pseudogene. This CDR3 is built from 16 residues. The CDR3 spells CASSPRRTEGTDTQYF. The CDR3 DNA reads as TGTGCCAGCAGCCCCCGACGGACAGAAGGCACAGATACGCAGTATTTT.

This chain uses TRBV2 with TRBJ2-7, with 9 bases identical to TRBD1. This CDR3 region has 13 residues. The V gene end was trimmed by 8 bases and the J gene end by 5 bases; junction bases not matched to a gene: 7. The germline V gene encodes CDR1 SNHLY and CDR2 FYNNEI. CDR3 in amino acids: CASRGQGRDEQYF. In nucleotides, the CDR3 is TGTGCCAGCCGGGGACAGGGAAGGGACGAGCAGTACTTC.

The chain is built from TRBV9 and TRBJ2-3, with D possibly matching TRBD1 (6 bases). Looked up from germline, CDR1 is SGDLS and CDR2 is YYNGEE. This CDR3 region has 14 residues. The ends were cut back, 5 bases at V and 10 bases at J, with 20 bases in the middle. The CDR3 loop is CASSEDPGDGAQYF. The CDR3 DNA is TGTGCCAGCAGTGAAGACCCAGGGGACGGCGCGCAGTATTTT.

This clone was counted once. The rearrangement uses TRBV27 and TRBJ2-3; 7 bases are a match to TRBD1. Germline lookup yields CDR1 MNHEY and CDR2 SMNVEV (reference sequence). This CDR3 spans 16 amino acids. J lost 7 bases, V lost 5 bases, and 15 bases had no gene match. CDR3 amino acids: CASSGHGTAVKNTQYF. DNA of the CDR3: TGTGCCAGCAGTGGACACGGGACAGCGGTAAAAAATACGCAGTATTTT.

The chain couples TRBV5-4 to TRBJ2-3, with 12 bases aligning to TRBD2. The ends lost 2 bases at V and 6 bases at J; junction bases unmatched: 4. This CDR3 contains 15 residues. The germline gives CDR1 SGHNT, CDR2 YYREEE (reference sequence). CDR3 loop: CASSLRLAGADTQYF. The CDR3 DNA reads as TGTGCCAGCAGCTTAAGACTAGCGGGGGCGGATACGCAGTATTTT. The full variable domain, rest sourced from reference TRBV5-4 and TRBJ2-3, is ETGVTQSPTHLIKTRGQQVTLRCSSQSGHNTVSWYQQALGQGPQFIFQYYREEENGRGNFPPRFSGLQFPNYSSELNVNALELDDSALYLCASSLRLAGADTQYFGPGTRLTVL.

This chain uses TRBV9 with TRBJ1-2; possible D gene TRBD1, 6 bases. The CDR3 length is 15 residues. Germline values: CDR1 SGDLS, CDR2 YYNGEE. V was shortened by 3 bases and J by 4 bases, with 16 bases between the two germline ends. The CDR3 sequence is CASSGDLGGPYGYTF. The DNA of the CDR3 is TGTGCCAGCAGCGGGGACCTAGGGGGTCCCTATGGCTACACCTTC.